These T cell receptor beta chains were read from a single sample in a study of cytomegalovirus exposure and HLA in healthy donors. Libraries were prepared by immunoSEQ multiplex PCR; TCRdb keeps only in-frame clonotypes and omits some of them. This table has under 200,000 clones, approximately 12% appearing once. Sequencing input: PBMCs. The receptors stem from a man over 45 in good health and CMV-seropositive. The CDR3 runs from the conserved cysteine through the conserved F or W. D genes are given only for firm matches. Not every row has a clone size; where given, it reads once, few, many or a size class.

j_call d_call v_call clone_size cdr3_nt cdr3_aa
TRBJ2-5 TRBD2 TRBV5-6 - TGTGCCAGCAGCTCGGGACTAGCGGTAGAGACCCAGTACTTC CASSSGLAVETQYF
TRBJ1-2 - TRBV21-1 - TGTGCCAGCAGTTTCTTAAAGCGGAGGACAGGGGGTCTAGGTGGCTACACCTTC CASSFLKRRTGGLGGYTF
TRBJ2-7 - TRBV5-5 few TGTGCCAGCAGCTTGGAAGACTTTTCACAGTACTTC CASSLEDFSQYF
TRBJ2-7 - TRBV18 - TGTGCCAGTAGTCAGGACAGAAACTACGAGCAGTACTTC CASSQDRNYEQYF
TRBJ1-1 - TRBV4-3 - TGCGCCAGCAGCCAAGATTCCCAGGGAGGAGGTGAAGCTTTCTTT CASSQDSQGGGEAFF
TRBJ2-6 - TRBV4-3 - TGCGCCAGCAGCCAGTCCGGCAGCGGCTCTGGGGCCAACGTCCTGACTTTC CASSQSGSGSGANVLTF
TRBJ1-4 - TRBV5-6 few TGTGCCAGCAGCCGACAGTTGGTGGGTAATGAAAAACTGTTTTTT CASSRQLVGNEKLFF
TRBJ1-6 TRBD1 TRBV6-5 few TGTGCCAGCGGACAGGGGGTATCCTATAATTCACCCCTCCACTTT CASGQGVSYNSPLHF
TRBJ2-5 TRBD1 TRBV7-9 few TGTGCCAGCAGCAGTCCGACAGGGGAGACCCAGTACTTC CASSSPTGETQYF
TRBJ2-5 - TRBV5-1 - TGCGCCAGCAGCTTGGCCAAAGAGACCCAGTACTTC CASSLAKETQYF
TRBJ2-3 - TRBV11-3 - TGTGCCAGCAGTTTTACAACAGATACGCAGTATTTT CASSFTTDTQYF
TRBJ2-6 TRBD1 TRBV18 - TGTGCCAGCTCAGCAGAACAGGGGGCTGGGGCCAACGTCCTGACTTTC CASSAEQGAGANVLTF
TRBJ2-7 - TRBV6-6 few TGTGCCAGCAGTCGACGGGTTGCCTACGAGCAGTACTTC CASSRRVAYEQYF
TRBJ1-1 - TRBV7-2 - TGTGCCAGCAGCTTAGCTTCGAGATCCACTGAAGCTTTCTTT CASSLASRSTEAFF
TRBJ2-1 - TRBV9 few TGTGCCAGCAGCGTGATGGGGGCCCCCAATGAGCAGTTCTTC CASSVMGAPNEQFF
TRBJ1-1 TRBD1 TRBV7-9 - TGTGCCAGCAGCCGGGGGAGGCGGACAGGGGACACTGAAGCTTTCTTT CASSRGRRTGDTEAFF
TRBJ1-2 - TRBV7-9 - TGTGCCAGCACCGCCGGGGTCACCTATGGCTACACCTTC CASTAGVTYGYTF
TRBJ1-5 - TRBV4-2 few TGTGCCAGCAGCCCCCGGACAGCAAGCAATCAGCCCCAGCATTTT CASSPRTASNQPQHF
TRBJ2-6 - TRBV10-3 - TGTGCCATCAGTGAGTCGAGGACGGGGTCCGGGGCCAACGTCCTGACTTTC CAISESRTGSGANVLTF
TRBJ1-6 - TRBV7-9 - TGTGCCAGCAGCTTTACAGGGTCCTATAATTCACCCCTCCACTTT CASSFTGSYNSPLHF
TRBJ1-5 - TRBV28 many TGTGCAAGCAGTTTGATGAGGCAGCACCAGCATTTT CASSLMRQHQHF
TRBJ1-1 TRBD1 TRBV7-2 - TGTGCCAGCAGCGTCCGACAGGGAACGAACACTGAAGCTTTCTTT CASSVRQGTNTEAFF
TRBJ2-5 TRBD1 TRBV9 - TGTGCCAGCAGCGCCGCCCGGGACAGGGGGAAACAAGAGACCCAGTACTTC CASSAARDRGKQETQYF
TRBJ2-2 - TRBV2 few TGTGCCAGCAGTGGGAGGAACACCGGGGAGCTGTTTTTT CASSGRNTGELFF
TRBJ1-1 - TRBV7-9 - TGTGCCAGCAATACCGACAAGAACACTGAAGCTTTCTTT CASNTDKNTEAFF
TRBJ2-3 - TRBV5-1 few TGCGCCAGCAGCTTGTGGGGCATCACAGATACGCAGTATTTT CASSLWGITDTQYF
TRBJ2-2 - TRBV5-4 - TGTGCCAGCAGCTTGGGGACTACCCCGAACACCGGGGAGCTGTTTTTT CASSLGTTPNTGELFF
TRBJ1-1 TRBD1 TRBV4-2 - TGTGCCAGCAGCCCGGACAGGGTATCGGGCACTGAAGCTTTCTTT CASSPDRVSGTEAFF
TRBJ1-1 - TRBV6-6 few TGTGCCAGCATTCCAACAGGGAAGAACACTGAAGCTTTCTTT CASIPTGKNTEAFF
TRBJ1-2 - TRBV29-1 - TGCAGCGTTGAAATTAAGGGGAACTATGGCTACACCTTC CSVEIKGNYGYTF
TRBJ2-1 - TRBV7-2 - TGTGCCAGCAGCTTAGTGGTTAGTAGTTACAATGAGCAGTTCTTC CASSLVVSSYNEQFF
TRBJ2-2 TRBD2 TRBV5-4 few TGTGCCAGCAGCTTGGTTGTAGCGGGACCCACCGGGGAGCTGTTTTTT CASSLVVAGPTGELFF